This T cell receptor (beta chain) was found in a study of OX40 agonist ivuxolimab in advanced cancers. As for the study in general: Ivuxolimab was delivered to patients intravenously every 2 weeks at doses spanning 0.01 to 10 mg/kg.

Points from the study as a whole: The CD4+ and CD8+ T cells in the blood had expanded clonally by week 6 at 0.1 to 3.0 mg/kg. Average numbers of expanded clones were greater in CD8+ T cells than in CD4+.

A word on this clone: The antigen is undetermined.

Some clones are missing from TCRdb's copy, which holds only in-frame ones; the method was immunoSEQ multiplex PCR. In the table there are 99,000 or so clones, approximately 95% of which are singletons. Systemic immunosuppression or autoimmune disease history was grounds to exclude patients. With 3 bases removed from V and 1 base from J, the gap between germline ends came to 9 bases. The CDR3 length is 13 residues. Germline CDR1 reads GTSNPN; CDR2 reads SVGIG (reference sequence). The chain is built from TRBV30 and TRBJ1-1, with D perhaps matching TRBD1 (5 bases). This TCR came from an adult with an advanced solid tumor such as melanoma, head and neck, liver or kidney cancer. The sequencing here drew on CD4+ or CD8+ T cells sorted from blood, taken in a trial of the OX40 agonist ivuxolimab. The CDR3 region is CAWRTATNTEAFF. CDR3 DNA: TGTGCCTGGAGGACAGCGACGAACACTGAAGCTTTCTTT. Full variable domain (remainder filled in from reference TRBV30 and TRBJ1-1): SQTIHQWPATLVQPVGSPLSLECTVEGTSNPNLYWYRQAAGRGLQLLFYSVGIGQISSEVPQNLSASRPQDRQFILSSKKLLLSDSGFYLCAWRTATNTEAFFGQGTRLTVV.